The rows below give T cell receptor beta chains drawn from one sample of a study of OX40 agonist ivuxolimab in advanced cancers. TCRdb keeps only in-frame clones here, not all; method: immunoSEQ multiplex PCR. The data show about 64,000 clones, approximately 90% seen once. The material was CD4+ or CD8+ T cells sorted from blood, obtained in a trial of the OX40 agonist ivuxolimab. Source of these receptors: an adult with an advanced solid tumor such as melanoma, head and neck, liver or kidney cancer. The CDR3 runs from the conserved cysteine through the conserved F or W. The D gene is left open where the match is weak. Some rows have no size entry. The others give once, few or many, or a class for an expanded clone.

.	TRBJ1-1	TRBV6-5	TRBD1	TGTGCCAGCAACCCGGCGGGGACAGAGAACACTGAAGCTTTCTTT	CASNPAGTENTEAFF
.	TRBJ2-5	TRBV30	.	TGTGCCTGGAGTCTGGTTGAGGGGGGGTTGAAATGGGAGACCCAGTACTTC	CAWSLVEGGLKWETQYF
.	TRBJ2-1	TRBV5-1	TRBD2	TGCGCCAGCAGCTTGGGCGCTAGCGGGAGGGGGGATGAGCAGTTCTTC	CASSLGASGRGDEQFF
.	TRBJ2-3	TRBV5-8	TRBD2	TGTGCCAGCAGTAACCGACTAGCGGGGGGGCGCATAGATACGCAGTATTTT	CASSNRLAGGRIDTQYF
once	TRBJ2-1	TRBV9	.	TGTGCCAGCAGCGCCCTGACCGGAGGGGATGAGCAGTTCTTC	CASSALTGGDEQFF
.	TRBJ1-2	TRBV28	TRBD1	TGTGCCAGCAGTTTGGAACCGGGACAGGGTAATTATGGCTACACCTTC	CASSLEPGQGNYGYTF
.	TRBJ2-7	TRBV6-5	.	TGTGCCAGCACCTGGACGGAGTACGAGCAGTACTTC	CASTWTEYEQYF
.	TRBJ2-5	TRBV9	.	TGTGCCAGCAGCGTAGAAGAGACCCAGTACTTC	CASSVEETQYF
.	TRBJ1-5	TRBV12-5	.	TGTGCTAGTACACCCCAAGGGACTGGAATGTCACCCCAGCATTTT	CASTPQGTGMSPQHF
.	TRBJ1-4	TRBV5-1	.	TGCGCCAGCAGCCCAAGGACCGGTACTAATGAAAAACTGTTTTTT	CASSPRTGTNEKLFF
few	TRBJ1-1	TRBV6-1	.	TGTGCCAGCAGTTGGCAGCCAAACACTGAAGCTTTCTTT	CASSWQPNTEAFF
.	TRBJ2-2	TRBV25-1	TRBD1	TGTGCCAGCAGTGACCCCAGGGCAGGGGGTTTCGGGGAGCTGTTTTTT	CASSDPRAGGFGELFF
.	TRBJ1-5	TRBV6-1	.	TGTGCCAGCAGTGACCGGTGGGGGAGCAATCAGCCCCAGCATTTT	CASSDRWGSNQPQHF
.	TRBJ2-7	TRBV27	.	TGTGCCAGGAGCTATCCCCCCCTAAGCTCCTACGAGCAGTACTTC	CARSYPPLSSYEQYF
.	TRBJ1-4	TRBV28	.	TGTGCCAGCAGAGGGACGGGGAATGAAAAACTGTTTTTT	CASRGTGNEKLFF
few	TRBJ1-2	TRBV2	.	TGTGCCAGCAGTGATCGGGGTACCCATGGCTACACCTTC	CASSDRGTHGYTF
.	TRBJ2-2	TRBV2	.	TGTGCCAGCAGTGAAAACGGGGGAAGCGGGGAGCTGTTTTTT	CASSENGGSGELFF
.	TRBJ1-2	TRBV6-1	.	TGTGCCAGCAGTGAAGGCAGCTATGGCTACACCTTC	CASSEGSYGYTF
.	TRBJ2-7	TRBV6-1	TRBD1	TGTGCCAGCAATCGGCCGGGACAGGAAAACGAGCAGTACTTC	CASNRPGQENEQYF
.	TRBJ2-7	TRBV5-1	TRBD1	TGCGCCAGCAGCTTGGCCGGACAGGGGCCGAACGAGCAGTACTTC	CASSLAGQGPNEQYF
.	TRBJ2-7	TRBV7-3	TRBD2	TGTGCCAGCAGCATCAGCGGGAGCCCCTACGAGCAGTACTTC	CASSISGSPYEQYF
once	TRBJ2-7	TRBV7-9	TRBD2	TGTGCCAGCAGTACAGGACTAGGCGCCTACGAGCAGTACTTC	CASSTGLGAYEQYF
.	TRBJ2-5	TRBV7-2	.	TGTGCCAGCAGCTCCCGCCTGGTGAAAGAGACCCAGTACTTC	CASSSRLVKETQYF
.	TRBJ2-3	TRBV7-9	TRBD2	TGTGCCAGCAGTCGTCCTAGCGGGAGCGCCCGGGGAGATACGCAGTATTTT	CASSRPSGSARGDTQYF
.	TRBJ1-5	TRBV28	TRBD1	TGTGCCAGCAGCCCAATCGGACAGGGGGGCAATCAGCCCCAGCATTTT	CASSPIGQGGNQPQHF
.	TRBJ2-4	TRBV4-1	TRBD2	TGCGCCAGCAGCCAAGAAGGGACTAGCGGGGGTGGAGGAGTCAAAAACATTCAGTACTTC	CASSQEGTSGGGGVKNIQYF
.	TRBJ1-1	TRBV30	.	TGTGCCTGGAGCCCAGGGAGGAGGGCTTTCTTT	CAWSPGRRAFF
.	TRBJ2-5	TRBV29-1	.	TGCAGCGTTGTCAACAGGGAAGGATTCCAAGAGACCCAGTACTTC	CSVVNREGFQETQYF
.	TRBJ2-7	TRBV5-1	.	TGCGCCAGCAGCAGAGGTGTAGCCCACGAGCAGTACTTC	CASSRGVAHEQYF
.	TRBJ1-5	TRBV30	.	TGTGCCTGGAGTCCCCCCCCCAGCAATCAGCCCCAGCATTTT	CAWSPPPSNQPQHF
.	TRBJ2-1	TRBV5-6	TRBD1	TGTGCCAGCTCCGAACAGGGGGAGTCTTACAATGAGCAGTTCTTC	CASSEQGESYNEQFF
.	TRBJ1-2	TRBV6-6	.	TGTGCCAGCAGTTACCGGGACGGCTATGGCTACACCTTC	CASSYRDGYGYTF
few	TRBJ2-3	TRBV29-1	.	TGCAGCATCAAGGATTCAGATACGCAGTATTTT	CSIKDSDTQYF
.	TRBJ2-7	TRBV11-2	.	TGTGCCAGCAGCCATCGGGACACCCGCTCCTACGAGCAGTACTTC	CASSHRDTRSYEQYF
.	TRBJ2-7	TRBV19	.	TGTGCCAGTAGCGACAGGTCGTTCGGCGAGCAGTACTTC	CASSDRSFGEQYF
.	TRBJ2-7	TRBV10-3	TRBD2	TGTGCCATCAGTGAGCGAGCGGGAGAGCAGTACTTC	CAISERAGEQYF
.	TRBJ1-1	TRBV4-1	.	TGCGCCAGCAGCCCACAACCCGACCCGAACACTGAAGCTTTCTTT	CASSPQPDPNTEAFF
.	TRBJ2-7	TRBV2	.	TGTGCCAGCAGTGAACAGGGGTACGAGCAGTACTTC	CASSEQGYEQYF
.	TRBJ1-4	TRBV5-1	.	TGCGCCAGCAGCACGGAGATGACTAATGAAAAACTGTTTTTT	CASSTEMTNEKLFF
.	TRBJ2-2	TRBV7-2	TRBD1	TGTGCCAGCAGCCGTGGACAGGGGGACGCCGGGGAGCTGTTTTTT	CASSRGQGDAGELFF
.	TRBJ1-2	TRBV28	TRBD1	TGTGCCAGCAGTCAAGACAGGGCCCGGGGCTACACCTTC	CASSQDRARGYTF
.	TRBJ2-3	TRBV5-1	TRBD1	TGCGCCAGCAGCGCCGGGACAGGGATTGGAGCAGATACGCAGTATTTT	CASSAGTGIGADTQYF
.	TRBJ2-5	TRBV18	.	TGTGCCAGCTCAGGGACACTTCAAGAGACCCAGTACTTC	CASSGTLQETQYF
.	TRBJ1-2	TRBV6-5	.	TGTGCCAGCAGGACCGGGACCCTGAGGGGCTATGGCTACACCTTC	CASRTGTLRGYGYTF
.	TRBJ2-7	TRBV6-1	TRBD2	TGTGCCAGCACTCTGGAAGTCACTAGCGGGGCCGAGCAGTACTTC	CASTLEVTSGAEQYF
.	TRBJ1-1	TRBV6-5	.	TGTGCCAGCAGTTTTCAGGGCGGCACTGAAGCTTTCTTT	CASSFQGGTEAFF
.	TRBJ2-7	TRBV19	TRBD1	TGTGCCAGTAGTTTCCCCGGGACAGTCACCTACGAGCAGTACTTC	CASSFPGTVTYEQYF
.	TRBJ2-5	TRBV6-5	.	TGTGCCAGCAAAAAAGACAGCCGCCAAGAGACCCAGTACTTC	CASKKDSRQETQYF
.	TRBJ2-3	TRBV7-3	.	TGTGCCAGCAGCTTACAGGCACTAGGCACAGATACGCAGTATTTT	CASSLQALGTDTQYF
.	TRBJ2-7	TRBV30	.	TGTGCCTGGAGTCCACAGACCTACGAGCAGTACTTC	CAWSPQTYEQYF
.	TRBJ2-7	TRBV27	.	TGTGCCAGCAGTTCGCGGGGTTACTCCTACGAGCAGTACTTC	CASSSRGYSYEQYF
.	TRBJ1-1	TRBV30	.	TGTGCCTGGAGTGTTGAGGGTAGAAAAACTGAAGCTTTCTTT	CAWSVEGRKTEAFF
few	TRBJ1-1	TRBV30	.	TGTGCCTGGAGTCCCATAGGGGTGGTGAACACTGAAGCTTTCTTT	CAWSPIGVVNTEAFF
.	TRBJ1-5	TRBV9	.	TGTGCCAGCAGCTCGGACCCCGACAACCAGCCCCAGCATTTT	CASSSDPDNQPQHF
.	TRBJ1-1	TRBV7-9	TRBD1	TGTGCCAGCAGCTTTGACAGGGGTGCCATGAACACTGAAGCTTTCTTT	CASSFDRGAMNTEAFF
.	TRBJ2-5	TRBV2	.	TGTGCCAGCAGTGGCCAAGAGACCCAGTACTTC	CASSGQETQYF
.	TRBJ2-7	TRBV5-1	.	TGCGCCAGCAGCTCGACGGGCCACGAGCAGTACTTC	CASSSTGHEQYF
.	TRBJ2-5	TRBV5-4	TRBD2	TGTGCCAGCAGCCCCAGGCGGGGGGGGGTCGTCCAAGAGACCCAGTACTTC	CASSPRRGGVVQETQYF
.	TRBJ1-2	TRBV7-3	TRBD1	TGTGCCAGCAGCCCGGACAGGTCCTCGGGCTACACCTTC	CASSPDRSSGYTF
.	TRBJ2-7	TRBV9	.	TGTGCCAGCAGCCTTCAGGGATTTGGCGAGCAGTACTTC	CASSLQGFGEQYF